This entry lists 4 T cell receptor beta chains sequenced from one sample in a study of control samples from healthy donors and cancer patients. Only in-frame clones appear in the TCRdb table, and some are missing; sequencing was by immunoSEQ multiplex PCR. The sample gives approximately 97,000 clones, approximately 86% of which show up once; approximately 19% is in the top ten. The sequenced sample consisted of blood. These receptors were obtained from a man under 40 in good health.

The rearrangement links TRBV5-1 to TRBJ2-3, with D possibly TRBD2 on 5 matching bases. The CDR3 totals 14 residues. V lost 4 bases to trimming and J lost 2 bases, with 11 bases between them. Germline CDR1 reads SGHRS; CDR2 reads YFSETQ. Here the CDR3 DNA reads TGCGCCAGCAGCCTAGCTTCTCTCACAGATACGCAGTATTTT. As protein: CASSLASLTDTQYF.

V usage is TRBV12-5 and J usage is TRBJ1-1; D is unclear. The germline V and J ends were trimmed by 6 bases and 0 bases, with 23 bases remaining between them. The CDR3 sequence is 18 residues long. Germline V lookup: CDR1 LGHNT, CDR2 FRNRAP. DNA for the CDR3: TGTGCTAGTGGCCGAGTAACGGGAACAGACATCATGAACACTGAAGCTTTCTTT. Residues: CASGRVTGTDIMNTEAFF.

The chain recombines TRBV19 with TRBJ1-5; D is perhaps TRBD1 (5 bases). Germline CDR1 is LNHDA and CDR2 is SQIVND (reference sequence). The CDR3 length is 15 residues. The V gene lost 6 bases and the J gene lost 2 bases, with 14 bases spanning the gap. CDR3 nucleotides: TGTGCCAGTAGCCTAGGTGGGGGGGGCAATCAGCCCCAGCATTTT. Its translation is CASSLGGGGNQPQHF.

On this clone: The sample contains more than one DNA sequence encoding this CDR3. The CDR3: CASSEDSDRIYEQYF. CDR3 nucleotides: TGTGCCAGCAGTGAAGATTCGGACAGGATCTACGAGCAGTACTTC. The chain has TRBV2 and TRBJ2-7; 7 positions agree with TRBD1. This CDR3 is 15 amino acids long. V shed 1 base and J 3 bases; nucleotides not matched to a gene: 6. CDR1 is SNHLY, CDR2 FYNNEI, per germline.